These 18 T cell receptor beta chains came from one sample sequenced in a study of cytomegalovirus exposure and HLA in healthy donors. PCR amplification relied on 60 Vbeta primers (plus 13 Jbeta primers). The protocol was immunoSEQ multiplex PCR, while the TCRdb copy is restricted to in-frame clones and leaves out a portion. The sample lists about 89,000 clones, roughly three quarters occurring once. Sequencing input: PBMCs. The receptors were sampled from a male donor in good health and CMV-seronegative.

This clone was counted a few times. CDR3 in DNA: TGTGCCAGTAGTATTGGGTCGGAGCGGACCCTGGATACGCAGTATTTT. It yields the protein CASSIGSERTLDTQYF. The chain recombines TRBV19 with TRBJ2-3; D is possibly TRBD2 (5 bases). The V end was cut by 3 bases, the J end by 6 bases, with 19 bases between. The CDR3 spans 16 residues. The germline V gene has CDR1 LNHDA and CDR2 SQIVND (reference sequence).

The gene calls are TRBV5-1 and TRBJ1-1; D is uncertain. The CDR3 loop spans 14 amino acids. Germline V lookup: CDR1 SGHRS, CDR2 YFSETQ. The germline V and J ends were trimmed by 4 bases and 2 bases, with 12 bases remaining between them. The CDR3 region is CASSLPRDNTEAFF. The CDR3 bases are TGCGCCAGCAGCCTCCCCCGGGATAACACTGAAGCTTTCTTT. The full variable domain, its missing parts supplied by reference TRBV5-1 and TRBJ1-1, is KAGVTQTPRYLIKTRGQQVTLSCSPISGHRSVSWYQQTPGQGLQFLFEYFSETQRNKGNFPGRFSGRQFSNSRSEMNVSTLELGDSALYLCASSLPRDNTEAFFGQGTRLTVV.

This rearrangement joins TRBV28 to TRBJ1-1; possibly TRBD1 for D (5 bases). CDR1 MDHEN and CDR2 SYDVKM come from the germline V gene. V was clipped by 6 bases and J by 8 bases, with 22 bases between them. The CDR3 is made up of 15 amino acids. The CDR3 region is CASSHLGGDPQEAFF. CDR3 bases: TGTGCCAGCAGCCACCTGGGGGGGGACCCTCAGGAAGCTTTCTTT.

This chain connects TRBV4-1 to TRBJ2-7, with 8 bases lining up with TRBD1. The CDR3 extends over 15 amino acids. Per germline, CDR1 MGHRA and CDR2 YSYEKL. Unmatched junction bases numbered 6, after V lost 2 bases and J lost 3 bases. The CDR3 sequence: CASSQSWTGIYEQYF. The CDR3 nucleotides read TGCGCCAGCAGCCAATCTTGGACAGGGATCTACGAGCAGTACTTC.

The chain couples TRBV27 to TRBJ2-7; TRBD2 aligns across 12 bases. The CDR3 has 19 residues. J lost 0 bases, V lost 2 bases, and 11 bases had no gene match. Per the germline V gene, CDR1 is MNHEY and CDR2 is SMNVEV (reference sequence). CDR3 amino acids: CASSLKGTSGLTRSYEQYF. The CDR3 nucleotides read TGTGCCAGCAGTTTAAAAGGGACTAGCGGGCTTACCCGCTCCTACGAGCAGTACTTC.

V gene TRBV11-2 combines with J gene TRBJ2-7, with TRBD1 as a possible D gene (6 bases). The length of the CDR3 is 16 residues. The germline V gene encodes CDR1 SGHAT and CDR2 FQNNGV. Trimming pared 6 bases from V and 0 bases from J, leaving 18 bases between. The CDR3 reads CASSRRQAVSSYEQYF. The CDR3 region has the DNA TGTGCCAGCAGTCGCCGACAGGCCGTCAGCTCCTACGAGCAGTACTTC.

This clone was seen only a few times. CDR3 bases: TGTGCCAGAAGCAACGGACAGGGAGGGGGGGAGACCCAGTACTTC. Amino acid sequence: CARSNGQGGGETQYF. The chain employs TRBV5-3 and TRBJ2-5; tentatively, D is TRBD1 (8 bases). TRBV5-3 is an open reading frame whose function is uncertain. The V end lost 4 bases, the J end lost 5 bases, and 18 bases lay between the germline ends. The CDR3 loop spans 15 amino acids.

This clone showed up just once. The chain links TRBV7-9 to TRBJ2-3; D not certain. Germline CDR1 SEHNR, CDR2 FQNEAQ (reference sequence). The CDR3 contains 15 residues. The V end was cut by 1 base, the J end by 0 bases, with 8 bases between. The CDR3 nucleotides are TGTGCCAGCAGCTTAGTGTCCGGTAGCACAGATACGCAGTATTTT. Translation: CASSLVSGSTDTQYF.

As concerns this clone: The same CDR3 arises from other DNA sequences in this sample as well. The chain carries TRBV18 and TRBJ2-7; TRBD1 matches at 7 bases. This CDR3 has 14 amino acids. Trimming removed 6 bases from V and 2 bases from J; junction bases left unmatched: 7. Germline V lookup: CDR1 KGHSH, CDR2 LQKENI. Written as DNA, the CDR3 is TGTGCCAGCTCTCAGACAGGGAGCCCCTACGAGCAGTACTTC. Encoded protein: CASSQTGSPYEQYF. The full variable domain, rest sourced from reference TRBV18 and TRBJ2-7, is NAGVMQNPRHLVRRRGQEARLRCSPMKGHSHVYWYRQLPEEGLKFMVYLQKENIIDESGMPKERFSAEFPKEGPSILRIQQVVRGDSAAYFCASSQTGSPYEQYFGPGTRLTVT.

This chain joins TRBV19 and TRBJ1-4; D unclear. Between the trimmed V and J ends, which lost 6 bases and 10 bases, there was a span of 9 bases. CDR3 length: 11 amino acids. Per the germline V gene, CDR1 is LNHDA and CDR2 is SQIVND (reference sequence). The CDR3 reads CASSSLAKLFF. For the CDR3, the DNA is TGTGCCAGTAGCTCCTTGGCAAAACTGTTTTTT.

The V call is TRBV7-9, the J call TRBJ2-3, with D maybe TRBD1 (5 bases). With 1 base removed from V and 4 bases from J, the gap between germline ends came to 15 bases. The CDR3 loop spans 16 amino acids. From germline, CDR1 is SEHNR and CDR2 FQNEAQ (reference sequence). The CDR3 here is CASSLEGFLMSDTQYF. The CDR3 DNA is TGTGCCAGCAGCTTAGAGGGGTTTCTAATGTCAGATACGCAGTATTTT.

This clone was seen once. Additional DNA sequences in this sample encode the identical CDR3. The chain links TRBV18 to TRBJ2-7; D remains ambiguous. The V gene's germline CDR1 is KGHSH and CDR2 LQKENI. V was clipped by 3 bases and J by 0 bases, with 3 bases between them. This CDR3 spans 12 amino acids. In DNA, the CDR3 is TGTGCCAGCTCACCGAGCTCCTACGAGCAGTACTTC. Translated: CASSPSSYEQYF. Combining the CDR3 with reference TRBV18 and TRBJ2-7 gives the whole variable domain NAGVMQNPRHLVRRRGQEARLRCSPMKGHSHVYWYRQLPEEGLKFMVYLQKENIIDESGMPKERFSAEFPKEGPSILRIQQVVRGDSAAYFCASSPSSYEQYFGPGTRLTVT.

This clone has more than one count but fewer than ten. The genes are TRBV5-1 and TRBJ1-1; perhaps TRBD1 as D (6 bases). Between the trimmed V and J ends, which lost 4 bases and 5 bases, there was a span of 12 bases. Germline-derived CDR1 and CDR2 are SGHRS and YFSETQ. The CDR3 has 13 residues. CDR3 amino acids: CASSNQGSTEAFF. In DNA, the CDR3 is TGCGCCAGCAGCAACCAGGGGTCGACTGAAGCTTTCTTT.

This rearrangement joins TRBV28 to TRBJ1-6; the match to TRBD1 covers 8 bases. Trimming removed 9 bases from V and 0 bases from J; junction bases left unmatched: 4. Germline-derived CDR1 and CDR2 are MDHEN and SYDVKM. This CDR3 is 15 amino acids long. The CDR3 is CASWTGSSYNSPLHF. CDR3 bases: TGTGCCAGTTGGACAGGGAGCTCCTATAATTCACCCCTCCACTTT.

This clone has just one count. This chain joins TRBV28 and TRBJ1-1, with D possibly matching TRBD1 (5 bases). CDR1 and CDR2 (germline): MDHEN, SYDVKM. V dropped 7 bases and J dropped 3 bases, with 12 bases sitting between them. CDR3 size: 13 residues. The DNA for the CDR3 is TGTGCCAGCACCCTGACAGACTACACTGAAGCTTTCTTT. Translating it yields CASTLTDYTEAFF.

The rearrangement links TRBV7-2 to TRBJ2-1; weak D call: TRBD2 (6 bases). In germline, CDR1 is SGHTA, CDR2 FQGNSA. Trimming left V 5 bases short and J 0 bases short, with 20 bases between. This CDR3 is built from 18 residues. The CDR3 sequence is CASSGGAGRTGSYNEQFF. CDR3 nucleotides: TGTGCCAGCAGCGGAGGGGCGGGGAGGACTGGCTCCTACAATGAGCAGTTCTTC.

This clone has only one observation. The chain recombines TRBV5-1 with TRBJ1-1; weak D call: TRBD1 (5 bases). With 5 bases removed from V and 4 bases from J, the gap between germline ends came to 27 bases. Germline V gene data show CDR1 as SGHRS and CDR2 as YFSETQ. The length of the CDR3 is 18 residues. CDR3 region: CASRRPGAGGRGGTEAFF. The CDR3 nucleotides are TGCGCCAGCAGGCGCCCTGGGGCTGGTGGCCGCGGGGGCACTGAAGCTTTCTTT.

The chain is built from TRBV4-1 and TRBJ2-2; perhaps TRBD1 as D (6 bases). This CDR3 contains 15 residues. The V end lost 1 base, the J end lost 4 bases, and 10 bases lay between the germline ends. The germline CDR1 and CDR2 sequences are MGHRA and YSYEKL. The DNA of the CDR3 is TGCGCCAGCAGCCAAGTACAGGGCGTCACCGGGGAGCTGTTTTTT. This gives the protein CASSQVQGVTGELFF.